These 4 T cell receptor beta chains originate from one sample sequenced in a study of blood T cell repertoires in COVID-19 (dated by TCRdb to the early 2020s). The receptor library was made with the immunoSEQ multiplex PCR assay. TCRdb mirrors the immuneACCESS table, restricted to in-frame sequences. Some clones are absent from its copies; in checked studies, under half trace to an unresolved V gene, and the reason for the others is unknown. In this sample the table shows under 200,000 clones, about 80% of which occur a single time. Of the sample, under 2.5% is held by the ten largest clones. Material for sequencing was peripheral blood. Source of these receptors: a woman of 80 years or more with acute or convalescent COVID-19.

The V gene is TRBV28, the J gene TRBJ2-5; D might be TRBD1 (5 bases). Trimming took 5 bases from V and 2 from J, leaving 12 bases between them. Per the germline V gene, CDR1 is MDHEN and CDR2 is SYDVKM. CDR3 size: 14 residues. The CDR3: CASSRPGQQETQYF. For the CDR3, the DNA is TGTGCCAGCAGTCGACCAGGGCAACAAGAGACCCAGTACTTC.

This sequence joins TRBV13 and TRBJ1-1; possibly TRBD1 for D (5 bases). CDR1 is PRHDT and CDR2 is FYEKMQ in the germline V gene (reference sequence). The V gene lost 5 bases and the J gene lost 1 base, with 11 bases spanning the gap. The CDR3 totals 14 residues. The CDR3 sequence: CASSRGLSNTEAFF. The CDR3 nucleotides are TGTGCCAGCAGCCGGGGACTCTCGAACACTGAAGCTTTCTTT. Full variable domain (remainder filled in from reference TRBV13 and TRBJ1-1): AAGVIQSPRHLIKEKRETATLKCYPIPRHDTVYWYQQGPGQDPQFLISFYEKMQSDKGSIPDRFSAQQFSDYHSELNMSSLELGDSALYFCASSRGLSNTEAFFGQGTRLTVV.

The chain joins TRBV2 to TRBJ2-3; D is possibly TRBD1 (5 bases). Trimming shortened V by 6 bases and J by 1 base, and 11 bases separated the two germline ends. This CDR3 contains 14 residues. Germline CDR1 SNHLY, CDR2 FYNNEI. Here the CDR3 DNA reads TGTGCCAGCAGGGGAAGGGGCGGCACAGATACGCAGTATTTT. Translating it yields CASRGRGGTDTQYF.

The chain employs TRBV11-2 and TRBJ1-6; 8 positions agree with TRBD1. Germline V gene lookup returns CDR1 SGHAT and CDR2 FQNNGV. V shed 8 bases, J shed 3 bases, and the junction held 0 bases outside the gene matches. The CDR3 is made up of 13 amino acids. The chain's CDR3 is CASGQGYNSPLHF. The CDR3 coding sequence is TGTGCCAGCGGACAGGGCTATAATTCACCCCTCCACTTT.